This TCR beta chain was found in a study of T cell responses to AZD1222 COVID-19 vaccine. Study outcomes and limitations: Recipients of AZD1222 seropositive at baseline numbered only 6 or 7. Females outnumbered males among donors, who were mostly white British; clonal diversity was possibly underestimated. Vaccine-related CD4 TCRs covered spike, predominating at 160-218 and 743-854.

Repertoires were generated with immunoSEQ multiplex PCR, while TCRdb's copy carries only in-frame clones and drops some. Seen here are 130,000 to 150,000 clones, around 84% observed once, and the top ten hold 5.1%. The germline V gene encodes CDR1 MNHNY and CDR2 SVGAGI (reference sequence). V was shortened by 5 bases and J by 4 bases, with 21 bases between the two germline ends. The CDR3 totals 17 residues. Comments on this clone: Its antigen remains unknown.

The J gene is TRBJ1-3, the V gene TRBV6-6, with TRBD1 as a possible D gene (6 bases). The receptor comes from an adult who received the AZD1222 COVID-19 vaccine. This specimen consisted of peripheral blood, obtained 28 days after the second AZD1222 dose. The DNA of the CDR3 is TGTGCCAGCAGTCAACCACAGGGTACCTCATCCGGAAACACCATATATTTT. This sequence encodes CASSQPQGTSSGNTIYF.